The source of this TCR beta chain is a study of OX40 agonist ivuxolimab in advanced cancers. With respect to the entire study: Ivuxolimab, which targeted the costimulatory receptor OX40 (CD134), was an agonistic, fully human IgG2 monoclonal antibody. Partial responses occurred in three dose-escalation patients, of whom one had hepatocellular carcinoma and two had cutaneous melanoma. Peripheral TCRbeta sequencing aimed to test whether ivuxolimab altered TCR sequence diversity and caused clonal T-cell expansion. The monotherapy dose-escalation portion (N of about 50 patients) of the phase I ivuxolimab trial is reported in the paper. Intravenous ivuxolimab was administered to patients every 2 weeks at six dose levels: 0.01, 0.1, 0.3, 1.5, 3 and 10 mg/kg. In the dose-escalation cohort, 82.7% of patients were male, and the mean age was approximately 60 years, with a range of about 23 to 90. Of the approximately 54 dose-escalation patients, hepatocellular carcinoma was present in about 20, melanoma in around 15, renal cell carcinoma in 9 and head and neck cancer in 9. Patients were allowed to have had prior anti-PD-1, anti-PD-L1 or anti-CTLA-4 therapy, and 30% to 40% of the dose-escalation patients had previously received checkpoint inhibitors. Paper-wide results and their limitations: Low levels of normalized T-cell clonal expansion were also seen in some nonresponding patients. Which antigens the clonally expanded peripheral T cells were specific for was not determined. In the 0.1-3.0 mg/kg groups, partial responders had among the lowest normalized peripheral clonal expansion, particularly in CD8+ T cells. Clonal expansion of both CD4+ and CD8+ blood T cells was observed from baseline to week 6 at doses 0.1 to 3.0 mg/kg. After ivuxolimab, CD8+ T cells had more expanded clones than CD4+ T cells on average.

Patients with autoimmune disease history or receiving systemic immunosuppression were excluded from the trial. Peripheral blood for TCR sequencing was collected from all dose cohorts at baseline, on cycle 4 day 1, and on cycle 7 day 1. The samples were drawn from a first-in-human, open-label, multicenter phase I dose-escalation trial of ivuxolimab. Adults with locally advanced or metastatic head and neck squamous cell, hepatocellular, melanoma or renal cell carcinoma were enrolled in the trial. Before TCR sequencing, CD4+ and CD8+ T cells were separately sorted from peripheral blood. From the cysteine up to the phenylalanine, the CDR3 has a length of 14 residues. CDR3 DNA only is kept here, 42 bases in frame from base 1. For CDR1 and CDR2, the germline V gene (reference sequence) lists MNHEY and SMNVEV. The trim is 2 bases for V and 0 bases for J, with a gap of 6 bases between the germline ends. This clone was seen just once. Its antigen is still unknown. The record has no base qualities; no much larger clone is one base away.

To sequence the TCRbeta CDR3 region, genomic DNA was isolated from the sorted cells. The immunoSEQ Assay was used to sequence the TCRbeta CDR3 regions. Entries here come from immuneACCESS through TCRdb and include only in-frame sequences with V and J called. Some clones fail to appear in such tables; in the studies checked, an unresolved V gene covers under half of the shortfall, and the cause of the remainder is unknown. Recorded for this sample are about 53,000 clones; 79% of them occurred a single time. More than 2% of the sample rests with the top ten. The receptor comes from an adult with an advanced solid tumor such as melanoma, head and neck, liver or kidney cancer. The specimen was CD4+ or CD8+ T cells sorted from blood, collected in a trial of the OX40 agonist ivuxolimab. The chain couples TRBV27 to TRBJ2-3; no D segment can be confidently identified. The sequence in DNA is TGTGCCAGCAGTTTAGAGCACAGCACAGATACGCAGTATTTT. It specifies CASSLEHSTDTQYF.